The rows below give T cell receptor beta chains drawn from one sample of a study of shared clonotypes between healthy human individuals. The repertoire was sequenced with immunoSEQ multiplex PCR; TCRdb's copy has only in-frame clones and lacks some. The sample gives over a million clones, roughly 96% of which show up once; approximately 1% is in the top ten. The sample taken for sequencing was naive CD4+ T cells sorted from blood. These receptors were collected from a man aged 30-40 years in good health. Both conserved end residues are part of each CDR3. D genes are given only for firm matches. Expanded clones are given a class, and other clones once, few, many or no size at all.

>18|TRBD2|TRBJ2-7|TRBV5-4|NA
CASSWTSGGVVLSYEQYF
TGTGCCAGCAGCTGGACTAGCGGGGGGGTTGTACTCTCCTACGAGCAGTACTTC
>15|TRBD1|TRBJ2-7|TRBV5-4|NA
CASSSTGTGNYEQYF
TGTGCCAGCAGCTCCACCGGGACAGGTAACTACGAGCAGTACTTC
>15|TRBD2|TRBJ2-1|TRBV6-6|NA
CASSRGLVTYNEQFF
TGTGCCAGCAGTCGTGGACTAGTAACGTACAATGAGCAGTTCTTC
>16|NA|TRBJ1-2|TRBV4-3|NA
CASSQDPGLGGYGYTF
TGCGCCAGCAGCCAAGACCCGGGCCTGGGCGGCTATGGCTACACCTTC
>17|NA|TRBJ2-1|TRBV4-2|NA
CASSRGGGAMAYNEQFF
TGTGCCAGCAGCCGAGGAGGGGGGGCCATGGCCTACAATGAGCAGTTCTTC
>13|NA|TRBJ2-7|TRBV5-1|NA
CASSLGGGKEQYF
TGCGCCAGCAGCTTGGGAGGGGGAAAGGAGCAGTACTTC
>15|TRBD2|TRBJ2-7|TRBV25-1|NA
CASSESGTSAYEQYF
TGTGCCAGCAGTGAGTCCGGGACTAGCGCCTACGAGCAGTACTTC
>15|NA|TRBJ2-7|TRBV7-9|NA
CASSLTGTLGHEQYF
TGTGCCAGCAGCCTGACCGGGACGCTCGGCCACGAGCAGTACTTC
>15|NA|TRBJ1-3|TRBV5-1|once
CASSLEQGSGNTIYF
TGCGCCAGCAGCTTAGAACAGGGTTCTGGAAACACCATATATTTT
>13|NA|TRBJ2-3|TRBV19|NA
CASSIAPGNAQYF
TGTGCCAGTAGTATAGCCCCAGGGAATGCGCAGTATTTT
>16|TRBD2|TRBJ2-3|TRBV7-8|NA
CASSQLAGGSTDTQYF
TGTGCCAGCAGCCAACTAGCGGGAGGTAGCACAGATACGCAGTATTTT
>13|NA|TRBJ2-7|TRBV11-3|NA
CASSLKGGYEQYF
TGTGCCAGCAGCTTAAAGGGGGGCTACGAGCAGTACTTC
>14|NA|TRBJ2-7|TRBV14|NA
CASSQPGLGYEQYF
TGTGCCAGCAGCCAACCGGGACTGGGCTACGAGCAGTACTTC
>14|NA|TRBJ2-7|TRBV7-2|once
CASSSSGTLGEQYF
TGTGCCAGCAGCTCTAGTGGGACTCTGGGCGAGCAGTACTTC
>15|TRBD2|TRBJ2-1|TRBV5-6|NA
CASSLRAGGYNEQFF
TGTGCCAGCAGCTTGAGGGCGGGAGGCTACAATGAGCAGTTCTTC
>15|TRBD2|TRBJ2-7|TRBV5-6|once
CASSRRLAGAYEQYF
TGTGCCAGCAGCCGGAGACTAGCGGGCGCCTACGAGCAGTACTTC
>16|NA|TRBJ2-3|TRBV6-6|once
CASSYPRRQRADTQYF
TGTGCCAGCAGTTACCCCCGTCGACAGCGGGCAGATACGCAGTATTTT
>16|TRBD1|TRBJ2-5|TRBV18|NA
CASSPWTGAGKETQYF
TGTGCCAGCTCACCATGGACAGGGGCCGGAAAAGAGACCCAGTACTTC
>14|TRBD1|TRBJ1-4|TRBV10-1|NA
CASSPDRAGGKLFF
TGCGCCAGCAGCCCGGACAGGGCGGGGGGAAAACTGTTTTTT
>14|NA|TRBJ2-1|TRBV7-2|NA
CASSLRELNNEQFF
TGTGCCAGCAGCTTACGGGAGCTGAACAATGAGCAGTTCTTC
>16|TRBD2|TRBJ2-1|TRBV2|NA
CASGRLAGKRTGEQFF
TGTGCCAGCGGACGACTAGCGGGAAAGAGGACGGGTGAGCAGTTCTTC
>15|NA|TRBJ2-3|TRBV6-5|NA
CASSYSRQGTDTQYF
TGTGCCAGCAGTTACTCTAGGCAGGGCACAGATACGCAGTATTTT
>15|TRBD2|TRBJ2-3|TRBV6-6|NA
CASTPIAGFTDTQYF
TGTGCCAGCACACCGATAGCGGGGTTCACAGATACGCAGTATTTT
>15|NA|TRBJ2-5|TRBV7-3|once
CASSPGGSQGETQYF
TGTGCCAGCAGCCCTGGGGGCTCCCAGGGGGAGACCCAGTACTTC
>14|TRBD1|TRBJ1-1|TRBV6-1|NA
CASRLGTGGTEAFF
TGTGCCAGCAGGCTGGGGACAGGGGGAACTGAAGCTTTCTTT
>15|NA|TRBJ1-1|TRBV6-5|once
CASSIYGGGYTEAFF
TGTGCCAGCAGTATCTACGGGGGAGGGTACACTGAAGCTTTCTTT
>13|NA|TRBJ1-1|TRBV7-8|NA
CASIPGGITEAFF
TGTGCCAGCATTCCGGGAGGGATCACTGAAGCTTTCTTT
>16|TRBD2|TRBJ2-1|TRBV7-2|NA
CASSSFLASGGHEQFF
TGTGCCAGCAGCTCCTTCTTGGCTAGCGGAGGCCATGAGCAGTTCTTC
>13|NA|TRBJ2-7|TRBV7-8|NA
CASSLGWLVEQYF
TGTGCCAGCAGCTTAGGTTGGCTGGTCGAGCAGTACTTC
>22|NA|TRBJ2-1|TRBV10-2|NA
CASRLVRGPQEVAVGEYNEQFF
TGCGCCAGCAGGTTAGTTCGGGGACCTCAAGAGGTGGCAGTCGGGGAGTACAATGAGCAGTTCTTC
>13|NA|TRBJ1-2|TRBV5-4|few
CASSPDARIGHTF
TGTGCCAGCAGCCCGGACGCACGGATCGGGCACACCTTC
>14|NA|TRBJ1-2|TRBV6-5|NA
CASSYGGRSYGYTF
TGTGCCAGCAGTTACGGGGGGCGCAGCTATGGCTACACCTTC
>14|TRBD2|TRBJ2-3|TRBV9|NA
CASSGLAGTDTQYF
TGTGCCAGCTCCGGGTTAGCGGGAACTGATACGCAGTATTTT
>16|TRBD2|TRBJ2-2|TRBV6-1|NA
CASSEAAGAGTGELFF
TGTGCCAGCAGTGAAGCAGCGGGAGCTGGGACCGGGGAGCTGTTTTTT
>17|NA|TRBJ2-7|TRBV21-1|NA
CASSKDGTSGSTYEQYF
TGTGCCAGCAGCAAAGACGGAACTAGCGGGAGCACCTACGAGCAGTACTTC
>13|TRBD2|TRBJ2-7|TRBV6-1|NA
CASSEGSGLEQYF
TGTGCCAGCAGTGAGGGTAGCGGGCTTGAGCAGTACTTC
>14|NA|TRBJ1-1|TRBV9|NA
CASSAGAAIGGTFF
TGTGCCAGCAGCGCAGGGGCCGCCATCGGGGGGACTTTCTTT
>16|NA|TRBJ2-3|TRBV5-5|NA
CASSLSGPSNTDTQYF
TGTGCCAGCAGCTTATCAGGACCCTCAAACACAGATACGCAGTATTTT
>13|NA|TRBJ2-7|TRBV5-6|NA
CAGEDRNTYEQYF
TGTGCCGGCGAGGACCGAAACACCTACGAGCAGTACTTC
>17|TRBD2|TRBJ2-1|TRBV11-2|NA
CASSLGGLAGGQNEQFF
TGTGCCAGCAGCTTAGGGGGACTAGCGGGAGGGCAAAATGAGCAGTTCTTC